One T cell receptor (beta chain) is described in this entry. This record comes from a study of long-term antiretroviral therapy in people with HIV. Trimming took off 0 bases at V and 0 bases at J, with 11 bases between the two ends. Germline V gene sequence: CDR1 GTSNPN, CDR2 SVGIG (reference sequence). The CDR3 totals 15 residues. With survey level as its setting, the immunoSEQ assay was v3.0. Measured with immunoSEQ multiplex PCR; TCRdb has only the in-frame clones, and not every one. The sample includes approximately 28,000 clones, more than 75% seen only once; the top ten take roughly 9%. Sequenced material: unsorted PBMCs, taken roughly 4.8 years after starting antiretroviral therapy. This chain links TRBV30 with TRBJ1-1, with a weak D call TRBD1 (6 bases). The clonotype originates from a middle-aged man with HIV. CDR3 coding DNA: TGTGCCTGGAGTGTACTGAAGGGGGTGAACACTGAAGCTTTCTTT. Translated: CAWSVLKGVNTEAFF.